These T cell receptor beta chains were read from a single sample in a study of CD8+CD57+ T cells in acquired aplastic anemia. TCRdb redid the calling of the reads with MiXCR, one entry per CDR3 protein. Of approximately 50,000 distinct CDR3 sequences detected, 70% to 80% appear once; the ten largest clones hold approximately 34%. The sample comprised sorted CD4+, CD8+, or CD8+CD57+ T cells (not recorded which) from PBMCs. These receptors all come from a human donor in good health, serving as a control. The CDR3 runs from the conserved cysteine through the conserved F or W. D genes are given only for firm matches. The size of a clone is reported for some rows only, either as once, few or many, or as a class for expanded clones.

d_gene: NA
v_gene: TRBV15
abundance: NA
j_gene: TRBJ2-7
CDR3nt: TGTGCCACCAGCAGAGATCCCCACAGGGACGAGCAGTACTTC
CDR3aa: CATSRDPHRDEQYF

d_gene: TRBD1
v_gene: TRBV14
abundance: NA
j_gene: TRBJ1-4
CDR3nt: TGTGCCAGCAGCCAAGTACAGGGGGCGGCGGAACTGTTTTTT
CDR3aa: CASSQVQGAAELFF

d_gene: NA
v_gene: TRBV7-8
abundance: NA
j_gene: TRBJ1-1
CDR3nt: TGTGCCAGCAGCACCAGTGGTCTCCGAACTGAAGCTTTCTTT
CDR3aa: CASSTSGLRTEAFF

d_gene: NA
v_gene: TRBV7-9
abundance: NA
j_gene: TRBJ2-1
CDR3nt: TGTGCCAGCAGCTTCGGGGGAGACAATGAGCAGTTCTTC
CDR3aa: CASSFGGDNEQFF

d_gene: NA
v_gene: TRBV7-9
abundance: NA
j_gene: TRBJ2-7
CDR3nt: TGTGCCAGCAGCTTTTCAGGAGGGACCGAGCAGTACTTC
CDR3aa: CASSFSGGTEQYF

d_gene: TRBD2
v_gene: TRBV15
abundance: once
j_gene: TRBJ2-5
CDR3nt: TGTGCCACCAGCAGAGGTAGCGGGGGGGCAGAAGAGACCCAGTACTTC
CDR3aa: CATSRGSGGAEETQYF

d_gene: TRBD1
v_gene: TRBV20-1
abundance: NA
j_gene: TRBJ2-5
CDR3nt: TGCAGTGCGTGGGACAGCCAAGAGACCCAGTACTTC
CDR3aa: CSAWDSQETQYF

d_gene: TRBD2
v_gene: TRBV2
abundance: NA
j_gene: TRBJ2-7
CDR3nt: TGTGCCAGCAGTCCGAGTACTAGCGGATACGAGCAGTACTTC
CDR3aa: CASSPSTSGYEQYF

d_gene: TRBD2
v_gene: TRBV19
abundance: NA
j_gene: TRBJ2-5
CDR3nt: TGTGCCACCCAACTAGGACTAGCTTCGGAGACCCAGTACTTC
CDR3aa: CATQLGLASETQYF

d_gene: NA
v_gene: TRBV20-1
abundance: many
j_gene: TRBJ2-1
CDR3nt: TGCAGTGCTAGCCGACTGGGGAGTGGAGGTTTTAATGAGCAGTTCTTC
CDR3aa: CSASRLGSGGFNEQFF

d_gene: TRBD2
v_gene: TRBV11-1
abundance: NA
j_gene: TRBJ2-1
CDR3nt: TGTGCCAGCAGCTCCCCGACTAGCGATGAGCAGTTCTTC
CDR3aa: CASSSPTSDEQFF

d_gene: NA
v_gene: TRBV7-9
abundance: many
j_gene: TRBJ1-4
CDR3nt: TGTGCCAGCAGTCACACGACGGGGATCAAGGAAAAACTGTTTTTT
CDR3aa: CASSHTTGIKEKLFF

d_gene: NA
v_gene: TRBV6-6
abundance: NA
j_gene: TRBJ2-2
CDR3nt: TGTGCCAGCAGAGGGTGGCAGGGGAACACCGGGGAGCTGTTTTTT
CDR3aa: CASRGWQGNTGELFF

d_gene: NA
v_gene: TRBV4-1
abundance: NA
j_gene: TRBJ2-7
CDR3nt: TGCGCCAGCAGCCAAGATAGTTTCGGTTTTTCCTACGAGCAGTACTTC
CDR3aa: CASSQDSFGFSYEQYF

d_gene: TRBD1
v_gene: TRBV10-3
abundance: NA
j_gene: TRBJ2-7
CDR3nt: TGTGCCAGCAGTTCCGGGACAGGGGGCCAGCAGTACTTC
CDR3aa: CASSSGTGGQQYF

d_gene: NA
v_gene: TRBV25-1
abundance: NA
j_gene: TRBJ2-7
CDR3nt: TGTGCCAGCAGCTCCCAGTCCTACGAGCAGTACTTC
CDR3aa: CASSSQSYEQYF